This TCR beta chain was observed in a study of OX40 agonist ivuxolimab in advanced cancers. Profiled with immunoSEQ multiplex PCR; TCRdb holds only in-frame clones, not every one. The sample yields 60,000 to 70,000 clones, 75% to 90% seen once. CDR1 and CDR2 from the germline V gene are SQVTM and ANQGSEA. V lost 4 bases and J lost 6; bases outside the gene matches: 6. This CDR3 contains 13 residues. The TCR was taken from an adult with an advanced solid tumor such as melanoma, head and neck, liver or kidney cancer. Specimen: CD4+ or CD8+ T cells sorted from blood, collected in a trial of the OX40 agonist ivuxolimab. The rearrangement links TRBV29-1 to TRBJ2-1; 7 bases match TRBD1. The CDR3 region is CSVGQGVSNEQFF. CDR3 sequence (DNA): TGCAGCGTTGGACAGGGTGTCAGCAATGAGCAGTTCTTC.